The following is a T cell receptor beta chain sequence with its context. The antigen is not known. This sample stems from a study of shared clonotypes between healthy human individuals. Regarding the study as a whole: Naive subsets tended to show greater estimated richness than memory subsets. A limitation of the genetic and exposure-history diversity represented arose from few donors. Generation probabilities were higher for clonotypes shared across all four sorted-subset donors than for unshared ones.

The CDR3 consists of 15 residues. CDR1 is SGHKS, CDR2 YYEKEE, per germline (reference sequence). With V trimmed by 1 base and J by 4 bases, 5 bases remained unmatched. The data were produced by immunoSEQ multiplex PCR, yet TCRdb's version contains in-frame clones alone and is incomplete. Of around 1,000,000 clones listed, 77% are singletons. Caucasian adults living in Nashville, Tennessee, provided all samples. The specimen was memory CD4+ T cells from PBMCs. The subset denotes: CD45RA-negative fraction. The sequence came from a man aged 18 to 30 in good health. Some clones in this sample may be carry-over from other donors' samples. The chain links TRBV5-5 to TRBJ1-1; TRBD1 agrees at 9 bases. CDR3 sequence: CASSLLTGGGTEAFF. CDR3 sequence (DNA): TGTGCCAGCAGCTTGCTGACAGGGGGAGGCACTGAAGCTTTCTTT.